The present T cell receptor beta chain was sequenced within a study of blood T cells in healthy people across ages. Study-wide results and limits: While age rose, TCR beta diversity per million T cells dropped in a roughly linear way. Estimates of diversity drawn from one million T cells were considered underestimates.

The CDR3 covers 15 residues. Germline lookup yields CDR1 SQVTM and CDR2 ANQGSEA. With regard to this clonotype: The antigen remains unidentified.

Samples had at least 6 million PBMCs isolated from them. The total RNA that was extracted per sample amounted to at least 5.5 micrograms. A J-beta primer mix and a sample-barcoded 5' primer were used in a second PCR of roughly 6 to 12 cycles. TCRdb re-called the 5' RACE reads through MiXCR, storing one row per CDR3 protein. Of some 920,000 distinct CDR3 sequences in the sample, roughly 51% are singletons; the top ten hold around 21%. The chain has TRBV29-1 and TRBJ2-4, with D possibly TRBD1 on 6 matching bases. The J call may be mistaken, given a closer DNA end match to TRBJ2-7. Sequencing was done on a sample of blood. The source is a woman between 55 and 75 years old in good health. CDR3 protein: CSVAGQFGVTYEQYF. The CDR3 nucleotides are TGCAGCGTTGCAGGACAGTTTGGGGTTACCTACGAGCAGTACTTC.